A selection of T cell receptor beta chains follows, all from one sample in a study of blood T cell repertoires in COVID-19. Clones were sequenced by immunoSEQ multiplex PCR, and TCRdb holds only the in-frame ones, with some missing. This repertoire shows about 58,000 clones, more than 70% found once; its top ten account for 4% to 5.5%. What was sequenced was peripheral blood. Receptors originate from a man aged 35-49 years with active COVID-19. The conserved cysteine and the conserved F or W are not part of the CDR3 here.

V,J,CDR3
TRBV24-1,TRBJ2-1,ATGAGTGMNEQF
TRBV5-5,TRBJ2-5,ASSFQPGQGLGETQY
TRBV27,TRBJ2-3,ASSPRGDADTQY
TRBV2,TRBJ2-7,ASSENGRERDEQY
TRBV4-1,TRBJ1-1,ASSQSPVAGPTEAF
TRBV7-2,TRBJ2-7,ASSFSGYEQY
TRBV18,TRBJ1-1,ASSPRSVGTGGPTEAF
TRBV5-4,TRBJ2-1,ASSPRSSGRSSYNEQF
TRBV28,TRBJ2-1,ASSFILREPNYNEQF
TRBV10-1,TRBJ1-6,ASSEGTATPLH
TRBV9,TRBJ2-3,ASSVPSGASTDTQY
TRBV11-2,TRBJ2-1,ASSSRPPSGRAVVNEQF
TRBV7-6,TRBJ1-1,ASSLGGSEAF
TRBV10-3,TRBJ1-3,AITSQSGNTIY
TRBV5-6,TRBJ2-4,ASSSSAGLAKNIQY
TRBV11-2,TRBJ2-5,ASSLDRGRGKQETQY
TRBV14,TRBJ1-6,ASSHTSQAGSPLH
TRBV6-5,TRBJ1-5,ASIRGGNQPQH
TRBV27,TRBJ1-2,ASSPGQGSYT
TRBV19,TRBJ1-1,ASSLGGDGSTEAF
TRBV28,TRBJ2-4,ASRTTGLRAKNIQY
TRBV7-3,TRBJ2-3,ASSLGANTDTQY
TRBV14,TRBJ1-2,ASSHKQGYGYT
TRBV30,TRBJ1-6,AWTLGANSPLH
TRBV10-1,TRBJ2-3,ASSVDFSDTQY
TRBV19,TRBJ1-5,ASTSPYSNQPQH
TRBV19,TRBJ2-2,ASSIVATNTGELF
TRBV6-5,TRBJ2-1,ASSYRDYSYNEQF
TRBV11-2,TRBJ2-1,ASSAPGLAGGRNEQF
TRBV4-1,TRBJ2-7,ASSQLIGGISSYEQY
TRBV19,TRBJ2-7,ASSTPGLATYEQY
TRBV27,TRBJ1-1,ASTSSPWSMNTEAF
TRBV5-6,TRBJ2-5,ASSLGGTQY
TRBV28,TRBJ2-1,ATDRRLVFSSYNEQF
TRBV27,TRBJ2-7,ASSPTSGRPYEQY
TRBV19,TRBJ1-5,ASSRPSGEASNQPQH
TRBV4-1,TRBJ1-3,ASSQEGLHYGQATGNTIY
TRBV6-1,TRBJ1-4,ASSEDLGGRTTNEKLF
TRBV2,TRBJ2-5,ASRRTSGQETQY
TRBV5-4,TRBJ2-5,ASRPGAGGFLRETQY
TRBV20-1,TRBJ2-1,STGYNEQF
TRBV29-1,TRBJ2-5,SVSPGGGETQY
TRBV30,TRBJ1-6,AWSVTGSNSPLH
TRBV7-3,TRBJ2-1,ASSPRGASSYNEQF
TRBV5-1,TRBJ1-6,ASSLQGANNSPLH
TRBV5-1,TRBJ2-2,ASSFRGRANTGELF
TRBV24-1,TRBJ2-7,ATSMSGLSYEQY
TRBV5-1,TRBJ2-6,ASRRGTDSGANVLT